This T cell receptor (beta chain) was documented in a study of identical twins. Carrying unique molecular identifiers, the cDNA also gained a universal primer site through template switching. TCRdb re-analysed the 5' RACE reads in MiXCR, keeping a single row per CDR3 protein. The sample gives roughly 200,000 distinct CDR3 sequences, around 6.8% of which show up once; more than 1.5% is in the top ten. CDR3 length equals 15 residues. Germline V gene lookup returns CDR1 MNHEY and CDR2 SMNVEV (reference sequence). Trimming shortened V by 8 bases and J by 0 bases, and 17 bases separated the two germline ends. Of note for this clonotype: No antigen is known for it.

Study-level points and caveats: Within monozygotic twins, out-of-frame TCR alpha sharing was underestimated by the models. Analyses based on zero insertions could be partly confounded by invariant MAIT and iNKT cells.

Separately, the same data were catalogued under a study of yellow fever vaccine responses in identical twins. From that second work: Each twin's T cell response to the vaccine was reported to look partly convergent and partly personalized.

Specimen: memory (CD45RO+) T cells sorted from blood. The V call is TRBV27, the J call TRBJ2-7; possibly TRBD1 or TRBD2 for D (7 bases each). This clonotype originated in a woman aged 18-29 years in good health. The CDR3 nucleotides read TGTGCCAGCGGGGGGAGGGGGCCCTACTCCTACGAGCAGTACTTC. It yields the protein CASGGRGPYSYEQYF.